Here is one TCR beta chain with its context. Between the trimmed V and J ends, which lost 7 bases and 10 bases, there was a span of 19 bases. The CDR3 length is 13 residues. Germline values: CDR1 LGHDT, CDR2 YNNKEL (reference sequence). Authors' processing steps: Counts of nucleated cells, estimated from reference gene primer amplification, were obtained. Clones were sequenced by immunoSEQ multiplex PCR, and TCRdb holds only the in-frame ones, with some missing. That table supplies the V and J calls and clone size; D and trimming were determined from the DNA. Of tens of thousands of clones listed, about 91% are singletons. The sample comes from a study of blood T cell repertoires in COVID-19.

This chain connects TRBV3-1 (or the pseudogene TRBV3-2) to TRBJ1-1, with a weak D call TRBD1 (6 bases). The source of this sequence is a man aged 60 to 75 with acute or convalescent COVID-19. The sequencing input was peripheral blood. The CDR3 nucleotides are TGTGCCAGCACCCGGGACATCTCTGGGGTAGCTTTCTTT. Translated: CASTRDISGVAFF.